The present TCR beta chain was sequenced within a study of T cells in Graves' hyperthyroidism and ophthalmopathy (dated by TCRdb to between 2019 and 2020). Background on the whole study: Peripheral blood samples were taken at initial diagnosis, before any treatment was given. In addition, the study compared T-cell repertoires in thyroid tissue and in blood from six Graves' hyperthyroidism patients. Following sampling, methimazole starting at 30 mg daily was given to hyperthyroidism patients, and high-dose intravenous methylprednisolone was given to ophthalmopathy patients. A discovery cohort of fewer than 110 patients, roughly 45 with Graves' ophthalmopathy and more than 55 with stable Graves' hyperthyroidism, was used to find distinguishing TCR V-J signatures. The paper reports TCR Vbeta CDR3 sequencing of more than 120 peripheral blood samples: fewer than 50 ophthalmopathy, 75 to 80 hyperthyroidism and 17 progressor patients. Prospective prediction of ophthalmopathy was tested in an independent validation cohort of 18 to 20 hyperthyroidism patients and 17 patients who later progressed to ophthalmopathy. The 100 discovery patients were randomly split 7:3 into training and test sets. Broader findings and caveats from the paper: No statistical method was used to fix the sample size in advance, and group allocation was not hidden from the investigators. During validation, the model predicted progression to ophthalmopathy a median of about 6.3 months ahead of onset, with more than 55% sensitivity and about 72% specificity. In cross-validation, a model built on a 13 V-J signature told ophthalmopathy apart from stable hyperthyroidism with over 85% sensitivity and about 81% specificity, and in testing the same model reached 80%/75%. Most expanded thyroid clonotypes (frequency above 0.001) were also detected in blood, a finding suggesting that blood repertoires may reflect thyroid immune responses.

The TCR beta CDR3 regions were amplified from the RNA transcripts. The first round of RT-PCR for the TCR CDR3 was performed with the HTBI primer set and the Qiagen OneStep RT-PCR kit. Libraries were constructed in a second round of multiplex PCR, after which size selection and purification were performed. Libraries were sequenced paired-end with 100 bp reads on an Illumina HiSeq2000. Regarding the original processing steps: SOAPnuke was used to process the raw data, throwing out any read that contained adapters or uncalled bases, had a mean Phred below 15, or lacked an exact constant-primer or identifier match. High-quality paired reads were merged with COPE v1.2.5, and unique nucleotide sequences were defined as clonotypes. MiTCR v1.1 was used to align clonotypes to the IMGT TRBV, TRBD and TRBJ reference segments. The analysis was restricted to V-J combinations with a frequency above 0.0001, which together covered just over 99% of the repertoires. A TCS score was defined as the ratio of F50 (clonal expansion) to E x V (chaos), with BLOSUM62-based TCRdist applied between CDR3 peptides within each V-J. Welch's t-statistics and random forest reduced around 510 V-J features to fewer than 15, which were used in a naive Bayes classifier (R e1071). TCRdb reanalyzed the raw reads on its own, using fastp at Q25 for trimming and MiXCR for clone calling, and kept in-frame beta chains. Every entry covers one CDR3 protein and lists the most common genes and DNA from its rows. The authors' filters were not applied to this entry. The sample records 500,000 to 650,000 distinct CDR3 sequences, 14% of which are singletons. Jointly, the top ten make up roughly 14% of the sample.

The CDR3 runs 15 amino acids, cysteine and phenylalanine included. Only the CDR3 region is kept as DNA, spanning 45 bases read in frame from base 1. V lost 8 bases and J lost 1 base, and the count of bases not matched to a germline gene is 9. Based on the germline V gene, the CDR1 and CDR2 sequences are SNHLY and FYNNEI. This clonotype was observed at least ten times. Its antigen is still unknown. Base-call qualities are not available, and no considerably larger clone is one nucleotide away. Stable Graves' hyperthyroidism was defined as no progression to ophthalmopathy during 18 months of follow-up. Hyperthyroidism patients were newly diagnosed, had a disease duration of under 2 months, and were aged 18 to 65 years. The study excluded patients with uncontrolled infections, other autoimmune diseases, pregnancy or lactation. Clinical symptoms, serum thyroxine and TRAb, thyroid ultrasound, and orbital computed tomography formed the basis for the diagnoses. Ficoll-Paque density gradient centrifugation was used to isolate PBMCs from about 10 ml of fresh peripheral blood. Trizol reagent was used to extract total RNA, and RNA quality was then checked on an Agilent 2100 Bioanalyzer.

The sequence came from a woman aged 35 to 49 with Graves' hyperthyroidism. The receptor chain draws on TRBV2 and TRBJ2-3, and 7 junctional nucleotides match TRBD2. Sequencing was performed on blood. The CDR3 region reads CASHLGLAGTDTQYF. The DNA sequence reads TGTGCCAGCCACCTGGGGCTAGCGGGCACAGATACGCAGTATTTT.